The entry below describes one TCR beta chain. Via MiXCR, TCRdb re-called the RT-PCR reads, giving one row per CDR3 protein. The table shows some 640,000 distinct CDR3 sequences, with approximately 15% occurring only once. This sample is part of a study of response to subunit inactivated influenza vaccine. Trimming cost V 4 bases and J 5 bases, with 10 bases left between them. This CDR3 has 13 amino acids. Per germline, CDR1 SGHDT and CDR2 YYEEEE. Sequencing was performed on PBMCs from blood, taken 14 to 15 days before vaccination. The J gene is TRBJ2-1, the V gene TRBV5-6; D is tentatively TRBD1 or TRBD2 (5 bases each). The source is a man in his forties or fifties who received an inactivated influenza vaccine. CDR3 coding DNA: TGTGCCAGCAGCAGGGACGTAGACAATGAGCAGTTCTTC. It specifies CASSRDVDNEQFF.